This TCR beta chain was retrieved from a study of blood T cell repertoires in COVID-19. Across the whole study: COVID-19 samples collected from the United States, Italy and Spain covered acute and convalescent phases. PBMCs, B-cell-depleted T cells, or T cells were the source of the cDNA or gDNA that made up the material.

Germline V CDR1 and CDR2: SGHAT, FQNNGV. With 1 base clipped from V and 8 bases from J, the junction kept 7 bases outside the gene matches. The CDR3 sequence is 15 residues long. In the original analysis: Researchers report that nucleated cell counts were estimated from reference gene primer amplification. This table comes from immunoSEQ multiplex PCR, and its TCRdb copy is limited to in-frame clones, with some not included. The V and J calls and clone size were taken over from that table, and D and trimming were inferred from the DNA. The table includes about 110,000 clones, 75% to 90% detected once.

The source of this sequence is a human donor in a cohort sampled during active COVID-19. The gene calls are TRBV11-2 and TRBJ2-1, with 8 positions matching TRBD2. The sequencing sample was made of peripheral blood. The CDR3 nucleotides read TGTGCCAGCAGCTTAGCCGGGACTAGGACCTATGAGCAGTTCTTC. Its protein is CASSLAGTRTYEQFF. Together with reference TRBV11-2 and TRBJ2-1, the CDR3 gives the full variable domain: EAGVAQSPRYKIIEKRQSVAFWCNPISGHATLYWYQQILGQGPKLLIQFQNNGVVDDSQLPKDRFSAERLKGVDSTLKIQPAKLEDSAVYLCASSLAGTRTYEQFFGPGTRLTVL.